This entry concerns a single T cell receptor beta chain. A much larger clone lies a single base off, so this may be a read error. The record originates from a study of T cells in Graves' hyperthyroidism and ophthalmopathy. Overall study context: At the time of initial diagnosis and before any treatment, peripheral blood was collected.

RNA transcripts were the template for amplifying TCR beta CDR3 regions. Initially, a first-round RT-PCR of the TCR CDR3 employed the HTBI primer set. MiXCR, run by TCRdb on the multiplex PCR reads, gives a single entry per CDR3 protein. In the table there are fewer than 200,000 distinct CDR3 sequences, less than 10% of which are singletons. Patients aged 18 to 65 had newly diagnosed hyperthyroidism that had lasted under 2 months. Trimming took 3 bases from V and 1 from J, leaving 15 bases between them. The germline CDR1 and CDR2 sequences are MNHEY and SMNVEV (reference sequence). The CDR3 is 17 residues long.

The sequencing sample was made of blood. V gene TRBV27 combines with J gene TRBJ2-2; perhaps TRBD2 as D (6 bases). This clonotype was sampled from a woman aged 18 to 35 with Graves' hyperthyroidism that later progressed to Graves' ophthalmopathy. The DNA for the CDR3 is TGTGCCAGCAGTTTTAGGCTAGCGCGAGGGAACACCGGGGAGCTGTTTTTT. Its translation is CASSFRLARGNTGELFF.